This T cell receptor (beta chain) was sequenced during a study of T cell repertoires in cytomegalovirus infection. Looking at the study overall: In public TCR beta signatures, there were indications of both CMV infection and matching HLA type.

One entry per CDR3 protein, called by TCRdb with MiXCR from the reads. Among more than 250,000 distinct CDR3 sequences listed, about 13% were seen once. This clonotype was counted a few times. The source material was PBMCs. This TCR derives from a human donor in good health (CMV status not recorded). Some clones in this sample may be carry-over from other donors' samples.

In DNA form, the CDR3 reads TGTGCCAGCAACCGGGAAGGGACTAGAGTCGTAGAGACCCAGTACTTC. It specifies CASNREGTRVVETQYF. The gene calls are TRBV28 and TRBJ2-5; the match to TRBD2 covers 8 bases. Germline V gene sequence: CDR1 MDHEN, CDR2 SYDVKM. This CDR3 has 16 amino acids. V lost 7 bases to trimming and J lost 4 bases; unmatched junction nucleotides: 14.